The sequence of this T cell receptor (beta chain) was determined in a study of T cell changes during pregnancy in multiple sclerosis. This clone was picked up one time. Here immunoSEQ multiplex PCR was the method, and the copy in TCRdb shows in-frame clones only, minus some. Of around 61,000 clones listed, around nine tenths are singletons. The TCR originated in a female donor in good health, enrolled as a control in a pregnancy study. Source: peripheral blood, taken in the third trimester of pregnancy.

The CDR3 here is CASSPGVTGNTIYF. CDR3 in DNA: TGTGCCAGCAGTCCAGGGGTGACTGGAAACACCATATATTTT. The chain joins TRBV7-6 to TRBJ1-3; possibly TRBD1 for D (6 bases). Trimming stripped 6 bases from V and 2 bases from J, with 11 bases between. The CDR3 length is 14 residues. Germline-derived CDR1 and CDR2 are SGHVS and FNYEAQ.